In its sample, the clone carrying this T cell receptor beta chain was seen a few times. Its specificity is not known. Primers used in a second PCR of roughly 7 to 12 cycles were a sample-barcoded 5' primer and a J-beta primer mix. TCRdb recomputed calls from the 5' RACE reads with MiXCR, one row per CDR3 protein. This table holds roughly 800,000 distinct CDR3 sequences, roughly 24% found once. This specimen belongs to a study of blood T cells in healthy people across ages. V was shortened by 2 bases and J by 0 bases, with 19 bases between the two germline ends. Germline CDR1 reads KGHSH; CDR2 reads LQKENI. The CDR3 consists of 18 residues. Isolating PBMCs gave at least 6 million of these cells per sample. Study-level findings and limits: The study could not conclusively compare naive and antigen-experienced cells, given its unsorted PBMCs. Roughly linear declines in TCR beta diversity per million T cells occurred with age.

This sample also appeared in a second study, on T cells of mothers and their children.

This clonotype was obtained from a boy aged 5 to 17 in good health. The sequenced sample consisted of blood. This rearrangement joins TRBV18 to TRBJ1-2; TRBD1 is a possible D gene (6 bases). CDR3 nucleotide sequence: TGTGCCAGCTCACCAACCCCCGAAGCAGGGGAAACTAACTATGGCTACACCTTC. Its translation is CASSPTPEAGETNYGYTF.